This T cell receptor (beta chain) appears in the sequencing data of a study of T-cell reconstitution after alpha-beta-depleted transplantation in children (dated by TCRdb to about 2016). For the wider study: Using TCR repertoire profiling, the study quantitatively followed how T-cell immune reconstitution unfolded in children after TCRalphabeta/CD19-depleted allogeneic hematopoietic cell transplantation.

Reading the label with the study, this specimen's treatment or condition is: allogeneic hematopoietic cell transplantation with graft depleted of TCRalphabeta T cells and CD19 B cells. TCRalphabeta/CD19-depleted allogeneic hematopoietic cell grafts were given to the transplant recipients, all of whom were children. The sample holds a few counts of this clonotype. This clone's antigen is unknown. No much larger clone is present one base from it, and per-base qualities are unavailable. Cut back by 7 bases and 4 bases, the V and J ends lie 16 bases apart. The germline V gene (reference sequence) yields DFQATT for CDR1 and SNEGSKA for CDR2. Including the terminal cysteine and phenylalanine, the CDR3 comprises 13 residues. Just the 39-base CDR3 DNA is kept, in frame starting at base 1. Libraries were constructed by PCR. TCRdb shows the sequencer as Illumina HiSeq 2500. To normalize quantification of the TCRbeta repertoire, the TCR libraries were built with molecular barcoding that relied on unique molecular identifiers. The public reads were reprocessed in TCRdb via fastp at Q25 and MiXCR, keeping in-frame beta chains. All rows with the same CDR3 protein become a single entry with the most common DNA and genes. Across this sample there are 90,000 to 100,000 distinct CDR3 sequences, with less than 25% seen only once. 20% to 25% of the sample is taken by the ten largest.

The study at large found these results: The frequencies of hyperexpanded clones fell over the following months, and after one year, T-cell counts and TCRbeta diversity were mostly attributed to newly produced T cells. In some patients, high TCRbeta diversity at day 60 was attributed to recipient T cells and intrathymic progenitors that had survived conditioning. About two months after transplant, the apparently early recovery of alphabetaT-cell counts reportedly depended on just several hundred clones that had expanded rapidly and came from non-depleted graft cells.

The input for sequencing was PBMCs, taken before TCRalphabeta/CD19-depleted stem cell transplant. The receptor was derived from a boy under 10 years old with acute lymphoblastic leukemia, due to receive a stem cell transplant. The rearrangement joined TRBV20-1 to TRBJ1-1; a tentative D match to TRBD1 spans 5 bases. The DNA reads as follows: TGCAGTGTTTTTAAAAGCGGGGGCACTGAAGCTTTCTTT. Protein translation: CSVFKSGGTEAFF.